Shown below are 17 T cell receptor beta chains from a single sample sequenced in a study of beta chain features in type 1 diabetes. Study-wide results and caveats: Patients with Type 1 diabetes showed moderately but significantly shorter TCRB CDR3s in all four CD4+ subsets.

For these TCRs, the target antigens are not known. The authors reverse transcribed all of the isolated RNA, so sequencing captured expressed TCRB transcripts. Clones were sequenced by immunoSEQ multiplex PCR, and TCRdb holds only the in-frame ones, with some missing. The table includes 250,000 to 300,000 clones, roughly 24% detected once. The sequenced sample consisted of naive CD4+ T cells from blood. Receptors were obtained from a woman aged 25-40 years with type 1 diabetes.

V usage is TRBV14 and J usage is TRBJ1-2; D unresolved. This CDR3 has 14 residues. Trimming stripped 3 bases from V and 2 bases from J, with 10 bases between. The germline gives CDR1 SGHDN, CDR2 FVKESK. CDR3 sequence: CASSQVHPNYGYTF. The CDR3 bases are TGTGCCAGCAGCCAGGTACACCCGAACTATGGCTACACCTTC.

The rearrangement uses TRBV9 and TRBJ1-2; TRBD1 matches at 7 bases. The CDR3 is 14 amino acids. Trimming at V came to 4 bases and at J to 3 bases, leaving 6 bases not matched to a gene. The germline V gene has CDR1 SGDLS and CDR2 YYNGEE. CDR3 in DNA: TGTGCCAGCAGCTTACAGGACAGGTACTATGGCTACACCTTC. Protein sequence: CASSLQDRYYGYTF.

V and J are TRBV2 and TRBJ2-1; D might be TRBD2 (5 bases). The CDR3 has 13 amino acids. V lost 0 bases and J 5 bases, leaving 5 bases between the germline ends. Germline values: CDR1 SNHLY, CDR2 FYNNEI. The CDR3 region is CASSEAGDNEQFF. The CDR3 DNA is TGTGCCAGCAGTGAAGCCGGGGACAATGAGCAGTTCTTC.

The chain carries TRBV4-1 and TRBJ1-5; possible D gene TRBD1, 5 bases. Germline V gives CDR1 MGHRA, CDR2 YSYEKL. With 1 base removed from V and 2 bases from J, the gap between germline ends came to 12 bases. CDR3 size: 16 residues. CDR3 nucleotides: TGCGCCAGCAGCCAAGGTCTGCAGGGTGGCAATCAGCCCCAGCATTTT. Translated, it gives CASSQGLQGGNQPQHF.

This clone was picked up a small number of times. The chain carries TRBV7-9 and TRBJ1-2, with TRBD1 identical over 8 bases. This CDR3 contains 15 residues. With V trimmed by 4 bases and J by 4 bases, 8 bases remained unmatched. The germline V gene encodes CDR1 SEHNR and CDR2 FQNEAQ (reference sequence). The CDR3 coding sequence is TGTGCCAGCAGCTGGAGCGGACAGGGTAGCTATGGCTACACCTTC. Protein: CASSWSGQGSYGYTF.

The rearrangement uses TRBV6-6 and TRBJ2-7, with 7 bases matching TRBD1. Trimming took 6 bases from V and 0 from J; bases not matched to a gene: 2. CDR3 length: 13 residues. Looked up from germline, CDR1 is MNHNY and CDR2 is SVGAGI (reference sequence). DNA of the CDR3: TGTGCCAGCAGGCGGACAGGCTCCTACGAGCAGTACTTC. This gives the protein CASRRTGSYEQYF.

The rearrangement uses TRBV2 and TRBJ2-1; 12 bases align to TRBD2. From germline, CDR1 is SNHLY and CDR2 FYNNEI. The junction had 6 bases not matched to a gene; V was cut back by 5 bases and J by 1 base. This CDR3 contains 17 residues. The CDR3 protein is CASSKTSGRPSYNEQFF. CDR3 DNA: TGTGCCAGCAGTAAAACTAGCGGGAGGCCATCCTACAATGAGCAGTTCTTC. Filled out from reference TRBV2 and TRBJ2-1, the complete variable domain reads EPEVTQTPSHQVTQMGQEVILRCVPISNHLYFYWYRQILGQKVEFLVSFYNNEISEKSEIFDDQFSVERPDGSNFTLKIRSTKLEDSAMYFCASSKTSGRPSYNEQFFGPGTRLTVL.

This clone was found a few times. CDR3 in amino acids: CAWRGSWTSGTSSYNEQFF. In nucleotides, the CDR3 is TGTGCCTGGAGAGGGTCCTGGACTAGCGGGACCAGCTCCTACAATGAGCAGTTCTTC. This chain connects TRBV30 to TRBJ2-1; 12 positions match TRBD2. The V gene end was trimmed by 3 bases and the J gene end by 0 bases; junction bases not matched to a gene: 12. Germline V gene sequence: CDR1 GTSNPN, CDR2 SVGIG (reference sequence). The CDR3 spans 19 residues.

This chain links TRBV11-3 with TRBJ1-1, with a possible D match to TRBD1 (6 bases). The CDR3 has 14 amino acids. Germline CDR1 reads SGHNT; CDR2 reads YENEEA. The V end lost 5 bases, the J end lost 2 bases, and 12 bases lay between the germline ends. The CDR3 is CASSLGQHNTEAFF. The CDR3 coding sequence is TGTGCCAGCAGCCTAGGACAGCACAACACTGAAGCTTTCTTT.

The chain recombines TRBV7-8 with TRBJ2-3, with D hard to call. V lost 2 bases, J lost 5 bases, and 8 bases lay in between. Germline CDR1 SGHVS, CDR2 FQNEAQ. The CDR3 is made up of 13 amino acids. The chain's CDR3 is CASSLISEDTQYF. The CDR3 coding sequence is TGTGCCAGCAGCTTAATCAGTGAAGATACGCAGTATTTT. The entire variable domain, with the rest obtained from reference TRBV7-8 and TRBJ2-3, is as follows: GAGVSQSPRYKVAKRGQDVALRCDPISGHVSLFWYQQALGQGPEFLTYFQNEAQLDKSGLPSDRFFAERPEGSVSTLKIQRTQQEDSAVYLCASSLISEDTQYFGPGTRLTVL.

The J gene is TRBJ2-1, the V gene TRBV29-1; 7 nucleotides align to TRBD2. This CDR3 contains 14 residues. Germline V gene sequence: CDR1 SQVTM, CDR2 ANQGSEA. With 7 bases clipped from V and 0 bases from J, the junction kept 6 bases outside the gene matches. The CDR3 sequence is CSATSDSSYNEQFF. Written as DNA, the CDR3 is TGCAGCGCAACTAGCGATAGCTCCTACAATGAGCAGTTCTTC.

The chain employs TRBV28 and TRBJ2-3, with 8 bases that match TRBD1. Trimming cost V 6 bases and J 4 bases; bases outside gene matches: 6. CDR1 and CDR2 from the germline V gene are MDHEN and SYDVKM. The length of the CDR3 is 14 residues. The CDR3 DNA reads TGTGCCAGCAGCCGGACAGGGATCCCAGATACGCAGTATTTT. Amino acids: CASSRTGIPDTQYF.

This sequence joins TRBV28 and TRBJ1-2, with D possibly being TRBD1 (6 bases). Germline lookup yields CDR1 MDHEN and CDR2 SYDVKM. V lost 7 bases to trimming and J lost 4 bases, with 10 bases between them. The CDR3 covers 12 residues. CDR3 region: CASTVDSYGYTF. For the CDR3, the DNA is TGTGCCAGCACCGTGGACAGCTATGGCTACACCTTC.

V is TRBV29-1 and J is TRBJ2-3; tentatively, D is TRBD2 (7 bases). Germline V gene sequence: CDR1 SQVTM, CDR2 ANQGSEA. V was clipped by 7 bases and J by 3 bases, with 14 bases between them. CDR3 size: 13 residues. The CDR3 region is CSGKRGGTDTQYF. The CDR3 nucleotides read TGCAGCGGGAAAAGGGGGGGGACAGATACGCAGTATTTT.

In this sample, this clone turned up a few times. CDR3 residues: CASSQGTGSRDTQYF. DNA of the CDR3: TGTGCCAGCAGCCAGGGGACAGGCAGTAGAGATACGCAGTATTTT. The chain couples TRBV5-6 to TRBJ2-3; TRBD1 aligns across 8 bases. This CDR3 region has 15 residues. CDR1 is SGHDT and CDR2 is YYEEEE in the germline V gene. V was pared by 4 bases and J by 5 bases, with 9 bases of the junction left unmatched.

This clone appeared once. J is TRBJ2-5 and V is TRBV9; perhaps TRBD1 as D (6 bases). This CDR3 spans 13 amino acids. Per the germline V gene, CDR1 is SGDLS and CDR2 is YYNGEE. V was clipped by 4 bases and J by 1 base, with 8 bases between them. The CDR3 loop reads CASSLDSQETQYF. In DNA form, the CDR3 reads TGTGCCAGCAGCCTGGACAGCCAAGAGACCCAGTACTTC.

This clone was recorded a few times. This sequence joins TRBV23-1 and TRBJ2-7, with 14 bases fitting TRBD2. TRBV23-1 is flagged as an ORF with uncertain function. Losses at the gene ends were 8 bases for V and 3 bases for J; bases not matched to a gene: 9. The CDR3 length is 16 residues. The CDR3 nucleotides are TGCGCCAGCCGATCCGGGACTAGCGGGAGTCTCTACGAGCAGTACTTC. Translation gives CASRSGTSGSLYEQYF.